The 30 T cell receptor beta chains listed next were all sequenced from one sample in a study of blood T cell repertoires in COVID-19. Assay used: immunoSEQ multiplex PCR; TCRdb lists only in-frame clones, some missing. The repertoire holds hundreds of thousands of clones, approximately 82% seen once, with 5% in the top ten. Material for sequencing was PBMCs or T cells enriched from blood (not recorded which). The receptors stem from a man between 35 and 55 years old who had been exposed to COVID-19.

This clone has a single count. V and J are TRBV5-1 and TRBJ2-1, with D perhaps matching TRBD1 (5 bases). V lost 3 bases to trimming and J lost 4 bases, with 5 bases between them. The length of the CDR3 is 12 residues. The V gene's germline CDR1 is SGHRS and CDR2 YFSETQ. CDR3 sequence (DNA): TGCGCCAGCAGCTCAGGGTACAATGAGCAGTTCTTC. Residues: CASSSGYNEQFF.

The chain uses TRBV10-3 and TRBJ2-5; 12 bases are shared with TRBD2. CDR1 is ENHRY, CDR2 SYGVKD, per germline. The length of the CDR3 is 14 residues. Losses at the gene ends were 4 bases for V and 4 bases for J; bases not matched to a gene: 1. In nucleotides, the CDR3 is TGTGCCATCAGTGGACTAGCGGGAGTAGAGACCCAGTACTTC. Its protein product is CAISGLAGVETQYF.

This clone appeared a few times. The chain employs TRBV5-6 and TRBJ2-3, with D perhaps matching TRBD2 (7 bases). This CDR3 region has 14 residues. Germline V CDR1 and CDR2: SGHDT, YYEEEE. The ends were cut back, 2 bases at V and 7 bases at J, with 14 bases in the middle. The CDR3 DNA follows: TGTGCCAGCAGCTTCAGGGGAGGGGGAAATACGCAGTATTTT. The encoded protein is CASSFRGGGNTQYF.

The chain carries TRBV27 and TRBJ2-3; D may be TRBD2 (6 bases). V shed 3 bases and J shed 3 bases, with 10 bases lying between them. CDR3 length: 14 amino acids. Germline values: CDR1 MNHEY, CDR2 SMNVEV (reference sequence). CDR3 nucleotides: TGTGCCAGCAGTTTCCGCGGGGCAACAGATACGCAGTATTTT. Encoded protein: CASSFRGATDTQYF.

The V gene is TRBV7-2, the J gene TRBJ2-5, with 8 bases lining up with TRBD2. V dropped 0 bases and J dropped 4; count of bases not matched to a gene: 7. CDR1 and CDR2 from the germline V gene are SGHTA and FQGNSA. The CDR3 consists of 16 residues. CDR3 in amino acids: CASSLAATSDGETQYF. In DNA, the CDR3 is TGTGCCAGCAGCTTAGCGGCGACTAGCGATGGAGAGACCCAGTACTTC. The whole variable domain, remainder taken from reference TRBV7-2 and TRBJ2-5, is GAGVSQSPSNKVTEKGKDVELRCDPISGHTALYWYRQSLGQGLEFLIYFQGNSAPDKSGLPSDRFSAERTGGSVSTLTIQRTQQEDSAVYLCASSLAATSDGETQYFGPGTRLLVL.

The V gene is TRBV19, the J gene TRBJ1-5, with D unclear. The CDR3 totals 17 residues. Germline V gene sequence: CDR1 LNHDA, CDR2 SQIVND (reference sequence). The germline V and J ends were trimmed by 3 bases and 6 bases, with 21 bases remaining between them. CDR3 in amino acids: CASSMRGMSVGGQPQHF. CDR3 coding DNA: TGTGCCAGTAGTATGAGAGGGATGAGTGTAGGAGGTCAGCCCCAGCATTTT. The variable domain in full, with the rest retrieved from reference TRBV19 and TRBJ1-5, is DGGITQSPKYLFRKEGQNVTLSCEQNLNHDAMYWYRQDPGQGLRLIYYSQIVNDFQKGDIAEGYSVSREKKESFPLTVTSAQKNPTAFYLCASSMRGMSVGGQPQHFGDGTRLSIL.

The V call is TRBV12-3 or TRBV12-4, the J call TRBJ1-2; maybe TRBD1 (6 bases). The CDR3 has 13 amino acids. Trimming removed 8 bases at V and 0 bases at J, with 10 bases between. The CDR3 is CASLSGANYGYTF. CDR3 bases: TGTGCCAGCCTATCAGGGGCTAACTATGGCTACACCTTC.

The rearrangement joins TRBV6-5 to TRBJ2-5, with no clear D. This CDR3 has 15 amino acids. The germline gives CDR1 MNHEY, CDR2 SVGAGI. V lost 6 bases and J lost 2, with 16 bases in between. The CDR3 spells CASRHLSGPQETQYF. The CDR3 region has the DNA TGTGCCAGCAGACACCTTTCAGGTCCTCAAGAGACCCAGTACTTC.

V and J are TRBV19 and TRBJ1-2; D uncertain. The CDR3 length is 12 residues. Germline CDR1 LNHDA, CDR2 SQIVND (reference sequence). V lost 3 bases and J lost 4, with 6 bases in between. The CDR3 spells CASSMSLYGYTF. The CDR3 bases are TGTGCCAGTAGTATGTCCCTCTATGGCTACACCTTC.

CDR3 loop: CASSPSDYNEQFF. In nucleotides, the CDR3 is TGTGCCAGCAGTCCGAGCGATTACAATGAGCAGTTCTTC. The rearrangement links TRBV12-3 or TRBV12-4 to TRBJ2-1; no clear D. The V end was cut by 5 bases, the J end by 4 bases, with 9 bases between. CDR3 length equals 13 residues.

The rearrangement links TRBV5-1 to TRBJ2-7; 7 nucleotides match TRBD2. Germline V gene lookup returns CDR1 SGHRS and CDR2 YFSETQ. This CDR3 region has 17 residues. V gave up 3 bases and J gave up 4 bases; unmatched junction bases: 16. The CDR3, as DNA: TGCGCCAGCAGCTCCCTTGTGGGCGGGAGTGTGCTGTACGAGCAGTACTTC. Protein sequence: CASSSLVGGSVLYEQYF.

This rearrangement joins TRBV24-1 to TRBJ1-2; a weak D match, TRBD1 (6 bases). The CDR3 runs to 14 residues. Trimming removed 4 bases from V and 5 bases from J, with 13 bases in between. Germline V gene lookup returns CDR1 KGHDR and CDR2 SFDVKD. The CDR3 spells CATSDSGTSYGYTF. The DNA for the CDR3 is TGTGCCACCAGTGACTCCGGGACATCTTATGGCTACACCTTC.

This clone was seen just once. The J gene is TRBJ1-2, the V gene TRBV25-1, with D unresolved. With 7 bases removed from V and 0 bases from J, the gap between germline ends came to 3 bases. CDR3 length: 11 residues. Germline V gives CDR1 MGHDK, CDR2 SYGVNS. As DNA, the CDR3 is TGTGCCAGCACTTCTAACTATGGCTACACCTTC. The encoded protein is CASTSNYGYTF.

The V and J genes are TRBV9 and TRBJ2-7; 8 bases are a match to TRBD2. The CDR3 consists of 14 residues. V lost 0 bases to trimming and J lost 3 bases; unmatched junction nucleotides: 2. Germline V gene sequence: CDR1 SGDLS, CDR2 YYNGEE. This CDR3 reads CASSVAGGDYEQYF. DNA of the CDR3: TGTGCCAGCAGCGTAGCGGGAGGGGACTACGAGCAGTACTTC.

The chain has TRBV29-1 and TRBJ1-2; 9 bases align to TRBD1. V shed 7 bases and J 8 bases; nucleotides not matched to a gene: 8. Germline-derived CDR1 and CDR2 are SQVTM and ANQGSEA. The CDR3 loop spans 12 amino acids. CDR3 loop: CSAGTGPGGYTF. The CDR3 DNA reads TGCAGCGCTGGGACAGGGCCGGGGGGCTACACCTTC.

The chain links TRBV6-5 to TRBJ1-2; D remains ambiguous. The CDR3 is 12 amino acids. Germline values: CDR1 MNHEY, CDR2 SVGAGI. With 8 bases removed from V and 7 bases from J, the gap between germline ends came to 14 bases. This CDR3 is CASAEGSGGYTF. The CDR3 DNA is TGTGCCAGCGCAGAGGGCTCCGGTGGCTACACCTTC.

The chain carries TRBV19 and TRBJ1-5; D remains ambiguous. V lost 7 bases to trimming and J lost 6 bases, with 16 bases between them. This CDR3 spans 14 amino acids. The germline CDR1 and CDR2 sequences are LNHDA and SQIVND (reference sequence). The CDR3 sequence: CASTIDGGLQPQHF. CDR3 bases: TGTGCCAGTACCATAGATGGAGGGCTTCAGCCCCAGCATTTT. The variable domain in full, with the rest retrieved from reference TRBV19 and TRBJ1-5, is DGGITQSPKYLFRKEGQNVTLSCEQNLNHDAMYWYRQDPGQGLRLIYYSQIVNDFQKGDIAEGYSVSREKKESFPLTVTSAQKNPTAFYLCASTIDGGLQPQHFGDGTRLSIL.

This clone was picked up one time. V is TRBV5-1 and J is TRBJ2-7; D possibly corresponds to TRBD1 (5 bases). CDR3 length: 13 amino acids. Trimming took off 4 bases at V and 1 base at J, with 9 bases between the two ends. The germline V gene encodes CDR1 SGHRS and CDR2 YFSETQ. CDR3 region: CASSQRTSYEQYF. The CDR3 bases are TGCGCCAGCAGCCAGAGGACATCCTACGAGCAGTACTTC. Together with reference TRBV5-1 and TRBJ2-7, the CDR3 gives the full variable domain: KAGVTQTPRYLIKTRGQQVTLSCSPISGHRSVSWYQQTPGQGLQFLFEYFSETQRNKGNFPGRFSGRQFSNSRSEMNVSTLELGDSALYLCASSQRTSYEQYFGPGTRLTVT.

The V and J genes are TRBV5-1 and TRBJ1-2; 7 bases match TRBD1. The V gene's germline CDR1 is SGHRS and CDR2 YFSETQ. The junction had 7 bases not matched to a gene; V was cut back by 8 bases and J by 0 bases. The CDR3 has 14 amino acids. The CDR3 nucleotides are TGCGCCAGAGGGGCCAGGGGGGCTAACTATGGCTACACCTTC. This translates into CARGARGANYGYTF.

The chain links TRBV5-1 to TRBJ2-7; 9 positions match TRBD2. This CDR3 has 13 residues. The V segment lost 7 bases and the J segment 5 bases; nucleotides outside the gene matches: 7. The germline gives CDR1 SGHRS, CDR2 YFSETQ. CDR3 residues: CASGAAGGNEQYF. The CDR3 bases are TGCGCCAGCGGCGCTGCGGGAGGGAACGAGCAGTACTTC.

The genes are TRBV13 and TRBJ1-2; possible D gene TRBD1, 5 bases. V lost 8 bases, J lost 4 bases, and 17 bases lay in between. CDR3 size: 14 residues. CDR1 PRHDT and CDR2 FYEKMQ come from the germline V gene (reference sequence). The CDR3 is CASGLGREAYGYTF. The DNA of the CDR3 is TGTGCCAGCGGCCTTGGCAGGGAAGCCTATGGCTACACCTTC.

This clone has more than one count but fewer than ten. The CDR3 sequence: CAWSVLREGGEFF. Here the CDR3 DNA reads TGTGCCTGGAGTGTACTACGGGAGGGAGGCGAGTTCTTC. The V and J genes are TRBV30 and TRBJ2-1, with 8 bases fitting TRBD2. This CDR3 contains 13 residues. CDR1 is GTSNPN, CDR2 SVGIG, per germline (reference sequence). The V gene end was trimmed by 0 bases and the J gene end by 14 bases; junction bases not matched to a gene: 9. Complete variable domain (other parts from reference TRBV30 and TRBJ2-1): SQTIHQWPATLVQPVGSPLSLECTVEGTSNPNLYWYRQAAGRGLQLLFYSVGIGQISSEVPQNLSASRPQDRQFILSSKKLLLSDSGFYLCAWSVLREGGEFFGPGTRLTVL.

This sequence joins TRBV24-1 and TRBJ1-5; tentatively, D is TRBD1 (6 bases). Trimming pared 3 bases from V and 4 bases from J, leaving 15 bases between. The CDR3 has 16 amino acids. Germline values: CDR1 KGHDR, CDR2 SFDVKD. The CDR3 is CATSDPGQLGNQPQHF. The CDR3 DNA is TGTGCCACCAGTGATCCCGGACAGTTAGGTAATCAGCCCCAGCATTTT.

Of note for this clone: Its ends do not fully match the called genes, so a read error is possible. The chain couples TRBV7-7 to TRBJ1-3, with 8 bases fitting TRBD1. Germline V gene lookup returns CDR1 SSHAT and CDR2 FNYEAQ (reference sequence). The CDR3 spans 15 residues. The CDR3 region has the DNA TGTGCTAGCAGCCAAGACAGGGGAGTTGGTTACACCATATATTTT. Protein product: CASSQDRGVGYTIYF.

J is TRBJ2-5 and V is TRBV4-1; unclear D gene. The CDR3 covers 14 residues. Trimming left V 1 base short and J 4 bases short, with 10 bases between. Per the germline V gene, CDR1 is MGHRA and CDR2 is YSYEKL. CDR3 sequence reads: CASSQATFRETQYF. In DNA form, the CDR3 reads TGCGCCAGCAGCCAAGCTACCTTCCGAGAGACCCAGTACTTC.

This clone was observed a few times. The chain recombines TRBV5-8 with TRBJ2-3; D is undetermined. The CDR3 is 14 amino acids. The germline CDR1 and CDR2 sequences are SGHTS and YDEGEE. The germline V and J ends were trimmed by 4 bases and 3 bases, with 12 bases remaining between them. The CDR3 DNA sequence: TGTGCCAGCAGCCTGGGCGGCGGAACAGATACGCAGTATTTT. Its translation: CASSLGGGTDTQYF.

The chain couples TRBV11-2 to TRBJ2-5, with TRBD2 identical over 13 bases. Germline CDR1 is SGHAT and CDR2 is FQNNGV. This CDR3 contains 19 residues. V was pared by 2 bases and J by 5 bases, with 14 bases of the junction left unmatched. The CDR3 sequence: CASSLYPDSLAGGRETQYF. CDR3 bases: TGTGCCAGCAGCTTATATCCAGATTCACTAGCGGGAGGGCGGGAGACCCAGTACTTC. Variable domain in full (rest from reference TRBV11-2 and TRBJ2-5): EAGVAQSPRYKIIEKRQSVAFWCNPISGHATLYWYQQILGQGPKLLIQFQNNGVVDDSQLPKDRFSAERLKGVDSTLKIQPAKLEDSAVYLCASSLYPDSLAGGRETQYFGPGTRLLVL.

This clone has at least ten counts. The chain carries TRBV10-3 and TRBJ1-1; the match to TRBD1 covers 10 bases. The V segment lost 5 bases and the J segment 4 bases; nucleotides outside the gene matches: 7. The germline V gene has CDR1 ENHRY and CDR2 SYGVKD. The CDR3 is 15 residues long. The DNA for the CDR3 is TGTGCCATCAGTCGCGGGACAGGGGTCTTCACTGAAGCTTTCTTT. This gives the protein CAISRGTGVFTEAFF.

The chain carries TRBV27 and TRBJ1-1; maybe TRBD1 (5 bases). Trimming shortened V by 4 bases and J by 4 bases, and 13 bases separated the two germline ends. From germline, CDR1 is MNHEY and CDR2 SMNVEV (reference sequence). This CDR3 region has 14 residues. CDR3 sequence reads: CASSWIQGGTEAFF. Written as DNA, the CDR3 is TGTGCCAGCAGTTGGATTCAGGGAGGCACTGAAGCTTTCTTT.

The chain recombines TRBV5-1 with TRBJ1-2, with unresolved D. V was pared by 0 bases and J by 4 bases, with 4 bases between. The CDR3 extends over 12 amino acids. The germline V gene encodes CDR1 SGHRS and CDR2 YFSETQ. In DNA, the CDR3 is TGCGCCAGCAGCTTGGAAGCCTATGGCTACACCTTC. This sequence encodes CASSLEAYGYTF.